Sequencing of this T cell receptor beta chain was carried out in a study of regulatory T cells in long-lasting Graves disease. Whole-study findings and limits: Comparison showed that persistent patients shared more public clonotypes (about 2,600) than new patients (about 970).

Time point denoted: newly diagnosed GD, antithyroid drugs for less than 3 months. RNA isolated from PBMCs was used to make the TCR library. Investigators prepared the TCR beta libraries by applying iRepertoire HTBI primers and Arm-PCR of CDR3 regions. Authors' data handling: Looking across samples, the authors found under 70 TRBV and some 13 TRBJ segments. TCRdb re-analysed the multiplex PCR reads in MiXCR, keeping a single row per CDR3 protein. The V and J calls here are based on TCRdb, not the publication. The sample records approximately 460,000 distinct CDR3 sequences, about a sixth being singletons. This clonotype was seen at least ten times. Its antigen is unidentified. Trimming shortened V by 5 bases and J by 6 bases, and 17 bases separated the two germline ends. CDR3 size: 15 residues. Germline values: CDR1 SGHAT, CDR2 FQDESV (reference sequence). These data are also associated with another study on T cells in Graves' hyperthyroidism and ophthalmopathy.

Specimen: peripheral blood mononuclear cells (PBMCs), collected at new diagnosis, from a patient treated with antithyroid drugs. The origin of this receptor is a woman aged 30 to 39 with Graves disease. The chain combines TRBV11-1 with TRBJ2-1, with D perhaps matching TRBD2 (5 bases). The CDR3 loop reads CASSLDSFSTNEQFF. Here the CDR3 DNA reads TGTGCCAGCAGCCTGGACTCCTTTTCAACCAATGAGCAGTTCTTC.